What follows is one T cell receptor beta chain and its context. Its target antigen remains unknown. Per-nucleotide qualities are absent, and no much larger clonotype sits a single base away. Unmatched junction bases come to 16, with V trimmed by 3 bases and J by 1 base. Looking up the germline V gene (reference sequence) yields CDR1 SGHNT and CDR2 YYREEE. Reading from cysteine to phenylalanine, the CDR3 counts 20 amino acids. Only CDR3 DNA remains: 60 bases, in frame from the first base. The record originates from a study of blood T cell repertoires in COVID-19 (dated by TCRdb to 2020 to 2022). Describing the broader study: Samples from collaborators originated in the United States, Italy and Spain and spanned both the acute and convalescent phases of COVID-19. The dataset comprised deeply sampled blood TCRbeta repertoires from subjects exposed to, actively infected with, or recovered from COVID-19. The material from the prospective study consisted of cDNA or gDNA derived from T cells, B-cell-depleted T cells, or PBMCs. Samples came from the ongoing ImmuneRACE study (first 160 participants) plus 1,254 subjects from 6 global collaborators. The repertoires were released in a freely available public database intended as a resource for research on the immune response to SARS-CoV-2. The sample metadata nearly always contained a de-identified subject ID, COVID-19 status, age in years and sex. Where HLA class I and class II types were available, the types were taken from metadata supplied by the sample provider, not from assay-based typing. Overall study outcomes, separate from this receptor: How much clinical and demographic metadata was included differed by source and by participant, and the metadata was provided uncurated.

TCRbeta CDR3 regions were amplified from genomic DNA using the immunoSEQ Assay, a bias-controlled multiplex PCR. In the source study's methods: The number of nucleated cells in each sample was estimated by amplification of reference gene primers within the assay. Sequence reads were collapsed and filtered to measure the absolute abundance of every unique TCRbeta CDR3 rearrangement. For each sample, productive Simpson clonality was calculated as the square root of Simpson's diversity index across productive rearrangements. TCRdb took over this immuneACCESS table, retaining in-frame rearrangements with V and J assigned. Such tables are incomplete; in checked studies, under half of the missing clones stem from an unresolved V gene, and the remainder is unexplained. V and J calls and clone size are those listed in that table; D and trimming were worked out from the DNA. In all, the sample holds about 240,000 clones, and approximately 78% of those were seen once. The top ten clones comprise roughly 8.2% of the sample.

At one collaborating source in Seattle, patients were enrolled during active infection and were followed longitudinally through the course of disease. Collaborating institutions collected whole blood in K2EDTA tubes following their own protocols. Collaborator samples were shipped for TCRbeta analysis as frozen whole blood, isolated PBMCs, or DNA extracted from either sample type. What was sequenced was peripheral blood. This receptor chain uses TRBV5-4 and TRBJ2-6; TRBD2 agrees with 7 junctional bases. The clonotype was recovered from a woman over 75 with COVID-19, enrolled during active disease. The CDR3 region: CASSSQSGPMGGSGANVLTF. The nucleotide sequence reads TGTGCCAGCAGCTCTCAAAGTGGCCCCATGGGAGGGTCTGGGGCCAACGTCCTGACTTTC. The CDR3, completed at both ends by the reference TRBV5-4 and TRBJ2-6 genes, gives the full variable domain ETGVTQSPTHLIKTRGQQVTLRCSSQSGHNTVSWYQQALGQGPQFIFQYYREEENGRGNFPPRFSGLQFPNYSSELNVNALELDDSALYLCASSSQSGPMGGSGANVLTFGAGSRLTVL.